The 32 T cell receptor beta chains in this list originate from one sample, sequenced in a study of T-cell reconstitution after alpha-beta-depleted transplantation in children (dated by TCRdb to 2016 to 2017). The treatment or condition label of this sample denotes: allogeneic hematopoietic cell transplantation with graft depleted of TCRalphabeta T cells and CD19 B cells. The library was produced with PCR. Data came from an Illumina HiSeq 2500. Molecular barcoding was employed in the preparation of TCR libraries, with unique molecular identifiers being used to normalize TCRbeta repertoire quantification. The raw public reads went through TCRdb reprocessing: fastp at Q25, MiXCR clone calling, in-frame beta chains kept. CDR3 protein duplicates are merged, each entry listing the most common genes and DNA. The sample table contains about a million distinct CDR3 sequences; only one count was recorded for about 26% of them. The top ten clonotypes cover around 30% of the sample.

Material: PBMCs, mostly from graft donor cells, obtained 360 days after TCRalphabeta/CD19-depleted stem cell transplant. All receptors come from a boy in the first two years of life who had a stem cell transplant for SCID, so the T cells may come from the graft donor.

The V and J genes are TRBV6-2 or TRBV6-3 and TRBJ1-2; unclear D gene. Trimming cost V 7 bases and J 0 bases, with 12 bases left between them. The CDR3 contains 14 residues. CDR1 MNHEY and CDR2 SVGEGT come from the germline V gene. CDR3 in DNA: TGTGCCAGCAAAGACCCCGGAGCTAACTATGGCTACACCTTC. This encodes CASKDPGANYGYTF.

This chain uses TRBV12-3 or TRBV12-4 with TRBJ2-7; D is tentatively TRBD1 or TRBD2 (6 bases each). CDR3 size: 14 residues. The germline V and J ends were trimmed by 4 bases and 4 bases, with 14 bases remaining between them. CDR3 DNA sequence: TGTGCCAGCAGTTGGCGTTCGGGGGCTTACGAGCAGTACTTC. The encoded protein is CASSWRSGAYEQYF.

V gene TRBV5-4 combines with J gene TRBJ1-1; maybe TRBD1 (6 bases). Trimming took off 4 bases at V and 1 base at J, with 14 bases between the two ends. CDR1 and CDR2 from the germline V gene are SGHNT and YYREEE (reference sequence). There are 15 residues in the CDR3. The CDR3: CASSIRQAGNTEAFF. The CDR3 nucleotides are TGTGCCAGCAGCATTCGACAGGCAGGGAACACTGAAGCTTTCTTT.

This clonotype has at least ten counts. The V gene is TRBV29-1, the J gene TRBJ1-2; no firm D call. The CDR3 is 12 residues long. In germline, CDR1 is SQVTM, CDR2 ANQGSEA. The V gene lost 1 base and the J gene lost 4 bases, with 7 bases spanning the gap. Here the CDR3 reads CSVEVRPYGYTF. Written as DNA, the CDR3 is TGCAGCGTTGAAGTCAGGCCCTATGGCTACACCTTC.

Only a few counts were recorded for this clonotype. J is TRBJ2-7 and V is TRBV28; D possibly uses TRBD1 or TRBD2 (5 bases each). Germline V gene lookup returns CDR1 MDHEN and CDR2 SYDVKM. V was shortened by 4 bases and J by 6 bases, with 10 bases between the two germline ends. This CDR3 region has 12 residues. The CDR3 sequence: CASSWAGAEQYF. In nucleotides, the CDR3 is TGTGCCAGCAGTTGGGCCGGGGCCGAGCAGTACTTC.

The chain joins TRBV4-2 to TRBJ2-2, with D perhaps assigned TRBD1 or TRBD2 (5 bases each). The V gene lost 0 bases and the J gene lost 3 bases, with 11 bases spanning the gap. Germline V gene sequence: CDR1 LGHNA, CDR2 YNFKEQ. CDR3 length equals 16 residues. The CDR3 DNA sequence: TGTGCCAGCAGCCAAGAGGAGCGAGGGGACACCGGGGAGCTGTTTTTT. This encodes CASSQEERGDTGELFF.

This clonotype showed up just a few times. The chain links TRBV9 to TRBJ2-1; D possibly uses TRBD1 or TRBD2 (5 bases each). V lost 0 bases and J lost 8, with 12 bases in between. CDR1 is SGDLS and CDR2 is YYNGEE in the germline V gene. The CDR3 is 14 amino acids. The CDR3 sequence: CASSVDSGSDEQFF. In DNA form, the CDR3 reads TGTGCCAGCAGCGTAGATTCAGGGAGCGATGAGCAGTTCTTC. The full variable domain, its missing parts supplied by reference TRBV9 and TRBJ2-1, is DSGVTQTPKHLITATGQRVTLRCSPRSGDLSVYWYQQSLDQGLQFLIQYYNGEERAKGNILERFSAQQFPDLHSELNLSSLELGDSALYFCASSVDSGSDEQFFGPGTRLTVL.

V gene TRBV6-1 combines with J gene TRBJ2-7; tentative D call: TRBD2 (5 bases). Germline V gene lookup returns CDR1 MNHNS and CDR2 SASEGT. The CDR3 is made up of 12 amino acids. V was shortened by 1 base and J by 5 bases, with 6 bases between the two germline ends. The CDR3 region has the DNA TGTGCCAGCAGTGAAGACGGGGACGAGCAGTACTTC. Translating it yields CASSEDGDEQYF.

CDR3 in amino acids: CATPPPRGKETQYF. In DNA form, the CDR3 reads TGTGCCACCCCGCCTCCTAGGGGAAAAGAGACCCAGTACTTC. This chain joins TRBV9 and TRBJ2-5, with D tentatively TRBD1 (5 bases). The CDR3 is 14 residues long. The germline V gene has CDR1 SGDLS and CDR2 YYNGEE. Trimming took 9 bases from V and 3 from J, leaving 18 bases between them.

This clonotype was seen more than once but under ten times. V gene TRBV20-1 combines with J gene TRBJ2-4, with 7 bases aligning to TRBD1. CDR1 and CDR2 from the germline V gene are DFQATT and SNEGSKA (reference sequence). V was clipped by 6 bases and J by 0 bases; unmatched bases: 14. The CDR3 consists of 17 residues. The CDR3 nucleotides read TGCAGTGCACTCAGACAGGGTCTTGCACTAGCCAAAAACATTCAGTACTTC. This translates into CSALRQGLALAKNIQYF.

This clonotype was seen a handful of times. The chain joins TRBV4-1 to TRBJ2-1; 9 positions match TRBD2. V gave up 8 bases and J gave up 4 bases; unmatched junction bases: 9. From germline, CDR1 is MGHRA and CDR2 YSYEKL. This CDR3 spans 15 amino acids. CDR3 sequence (DNA): TGCGCCAGCGCACGGGCTAGCGGGGATTACAATGAGCAGTTCTTC. This codes for CASARASGDYNEQFF.

J is TRBJ2-3 and V is TRBV4-2; D remains ambiguous. The CDR3 runs 15 residues. The ends were cut back, 4 bases at V and 2 bases at J, with 13 bases in the middle. Looked up from germline, CDR1 is LGHNA and CDR2 is YNFKEQ. In nucleotides, the CDR3 is TGTGCCAGCAGCCCCCCGTCGATCAACACAGATACGCAGTATTTT. The encoded protein is CASSPPSINTDTQYF.

The chain recombines TRBV2 with TRBJ1-1; a weak D match, TRBD1 (6 bases). Germline lookup yields CDR1 SNHLY and CDR2 FYNNEI. V was pared by 7 bases and J by 0 bases, with 15 bases between. This CDR3 is 15 amino acids long. For the CDR3, the DNA is TGTGCCAGCATGTTGGACAGCCCTATGAACACTGAAGCTTTCTTT. It translates to CASMLDSPMNTEAFF.

A few counts support this clonotype. CDR3 residues: CASSQEVTGTSYQETQYF. CDR3 nucleotide sequence: TGTGCCAGCAGCCAAGAGGTAACGGGGACCTCTTATCAAGAGACCCAGTACTTC. The V gene is TRBV4-2, the J gene TRBJ2-5, with D perhaps given as TRBD1 or TRBD2 (5 bases each). Germline CDR1 and CDR2: LGHNA and YNFKEQ. The CDR3 runs to 18 residues. V lost 0 bases, J lost 2 bases, and 19 bases lay in between.

The V call is TRBV6-5, the J call TRBJ2-1; D unresolved. CDR1 and CDR2 (germline): MNHEY, SVGAGI. The CDR3 has 14 residues. V was cut by 2 bases and J by 3 bases, with 8 bases left in between. Here the CDR3 reads CASSYAQIYNEQFF. The CDR3 coding sequence is TGTGCCAGCAGTTACGCACAGATCTACAATGAGCAGTTCTTC.

CDR3 region: CASSVAWTAVGTYEQYF. CDR3 DNA: TGTGCCAGCAGTGTGGCCTGGACAGCCGTTGGGACCTACGAGCAGTACTTC. The chain links TRBV2 to TRBJ2-7; a possible D gene is TRBD1 (6 bases). The CDR3 runs 17 residues. Per germline, CDR1 SNHLY and CDR2 FYNNEI. The germline V and J ends were trimmed by 4 bases and 2 bases, with 21 bases remaining between them.

V and J are TRBV4-1 and TRBJ2-1; no reliable D call. The CDR3 extends over 11 amino acids. V lost 4 bases to trimming and J lost 10 bases, with 8 bases between them. CDR1 and CDR2 (germline): MGHRA, YSYEKL. CDR3 DNA: TGCGCCAGCAGCCCTCGACCGGAGCAGTTCTTC. Its translation: CASSPRPEQFF.

This clonotype was seen only a few times. The V and J genes are TRBV5-1 and TRBJ2-1; 7 bases line up with TRBD1. After removal of 3 bases from V and 1 base from J, the junction contained 1 base not matched to a gene. The CDR3 totals 14 residues. Germline values: CDR1 SGHRS, CDR2 YFSETQ. The CDR3 nucleotides are TGCGCCAGCAGCTCGGGACAGTCCTACAATGAGCAGTTCTTC. It encodes CASSSGQSYNEQFF.

The V call is TRBV12-3 or TRBV12-4, the J call TRBJ1-1; D remains unclear. The CDR3 contains 12 residues. The V end lost 7 bases, the J end lost 9 bases, and 15 bases lay between the germline ends. The CDR3 region has the DNA TGTGCCAGCACCTCTCCGTCTGGAAAAGCTTTCTTT. Translated, it gives CASTSPSGKAFF.

V and J are TRBV6-5 and TRBJ1-6; D ambiguous. The length of the CDR3 is 15 residues. The V gene's germline CDR1 is MNHEY and CDR2 SVGAGI. V lost 0 bases to trimming and J lost 6 bases, with 9 bases between them. This CDR3 reads CASSYSVSVNSPLHF. As DNA, the CDR3 is TGTGCCAGCAGTTACTCGGTCTCAGTTAATTCACCCCTCCACTTT.

This clonotype was counted only a few times. The genes are TRBV4-3 and TRBJ2-7, with 7 bases that match TRBD1. Germline V gene lookup returns CDR1 LGHNA and CDR2 YSLEER. The CDR3 length is 15 residues. V was clipped by 0 bases and J by 5 bases; unmatched bases: 7. The CDR3 loop is CASSQEGQGVNEQYF. DNA of the CDR3: TGCGCCAGCAGCCAAGAAGGGCAGGGGGTCAACGAGCAGTACTTC.

This clonotype has at least ten counts. The rearrangement joins TRBV5-1 to TRBJ2-2; D is unresolved. Trimming removed 4 bases from V and 4 bases from J, with 11 bases in between. This CDR3 contains 14 residues. Per germline, CDR1 SGHRS and CDR2 YFSETQ. DNA for the CDR3: TGCGCCAGCAGCCTCAGACGCGGCACCGGGGAGCTGTTTTTT. Its translation: CASSLRRGTGELFF.

This chain links TRBV12-3 or TRBV12-4 with TRBJ1-6; D is possibly TRBD1 (5 bases). Trimming took off 7 bases at V and 9 bases at J, with 19 bases between the two ends. The CDR3 contains 15 residues. This chain's CDR3 is CASTSETGRASPLHF. CDR3 DNA sequence: TGTGCCAGCACCTCTGAAACAGGTCGCGCTTCACCCCTCCACTTT.

V and J are TRBV12-3 or TRBV12-4 and TRBJ1-2; D gene uncertain. V was pared by 3 bases and J by 4 bases, with 9 bases between. CDR3 length: 13 residues. CDR3 bases: TGTGCCAGCAGTTTCGGGGAACTCTATGGCTACACCTTC. It is translated as CASSFGELYGYTF.

The chain has TRBV25-1 and TRBJ2-1, with TRBD2 matching 10 bases. The CDR3 has 17 residues. V shed 4 bases, J shed 4 bases, and the junction held 10 bases outside the gene matches. Germline CDR1 is MGHDK and CDR2 is SYGVNS. The CDR3 here is CASSVERGGRLYNEQFF. As DNA, the CDR3 is TGTGCCAGCAGTGTAGAGCGGGGGGGCCGGTTGTACAATGAGCAGTTCTTC.

The chain uses TRBV2 and TRBJ2-3; 11 bases align to TRBD1. The CDR3 extends over 15 amino acids. The germline gives CDR1 SNHLY, CDR2 FYNNEI. Trimming cost V 6 bases and J 2 bases; bases outside gene matches: 4. The CDR3, as DNA: TGTGCCAGCAGAGGGACAGGGGGAGTCACAGATACGCAGTATTTT. This encodes CASRGTGGVTDTQYF.

The CDR3 sequence: CASRGREGWRTDTQYF. In DNA form, the CDR3 reads TGTGCCAGCAGGGGACGTGAAGGGTGGAGGACAGATACGCAGTATTTT. The chain combines TRBV2 with TRBJ2-3; D is tentatively TRBD1 or TRBD2 (5 bases each). Trimming pared 6 bases from V and 3 bases from J, leaving 19 bases between. The germline V gene encodes CDR1 SNHLY and CDR2 FYNNEI. The CDR3 contains 16 residues.

This clonotype showed up many times. This chain connects TRBV12-3 or TRBV12-4 to TRBJ1-1; 7 bases match TRBD1. This CDR3 has 14 amino acids. V lost 3 bases to trimming and J lost 0 bases; unmatched junction nucleotides: 1. The CDR3 is CASSLQGVNTEAFF. DNA of the CDR3: TGTGCCAGCAGTTTGCAGGGGGTGAACACTGAAGCTTTCTTT.

This clonotype has a count of ten or more. The V gene is TRBV28, the J gene TRBJ2-2, with 7 bases that match TRBD2. This CDR3 is built from 11 residues. J lost 7 bases, V lost 10 bases, and 3 bases had no gene match. Per germline, CDR1 MDHEN and CDR2 SYDVKM. The CDR3 loop is CATSGGGELFF. The CDR3 DNA follows: TGTGCCACCTCGGGGGGCGGGGAGCTGTTTTTT.

This chain connects TRBV12-3 or TRBV12-4 to TRBJ1-1; D remains ambiguous. The V end was cut by 4 bases, the J end by 7 bases, with 13 bases between. CDR3 length: 13 residues. The CDR3 is CASSWRQTFEAFF. The CDR3 nucleotides read TGTGCCAGCAGTTGGAGGCAGACCTTTGAAGCTTTCTTT.

This clonotype was detected many times. The V call is TRBV20-1, the J call TRBJ1-6; D is perhaps TRBD1 (6 bases). This CDR3 comprises 17 residues. V lost 1 base, J lost 7 bases, and 20 bases lay in between. CDR1 is DFQATT, CDR2 SNEGSKA, per germline (reference sequence). CDR3 bases: TGCAGTGCTAGAGGGGGGGACATAGTAGTGGAGAATTCACCCCTCCACTTT. Translated, it gives CSARGGDIVVENSPLHF.

The V gene is TRBV4-3, the J gene TRBJ2-7; D gene uncertain. Germline V gene lookup returns CDR1 LGHNA and CDR2 YSLEER. V gave up 1 base and J gave up 5 bases, with 9 bases separating them. This CDR3 region has 13 residues. DNA of the CDR3: TGCGCCAGCAGCCAAGTGATAAGCGACGAGCAGTACTTC. Its translation: CASSQVISDEQYF.